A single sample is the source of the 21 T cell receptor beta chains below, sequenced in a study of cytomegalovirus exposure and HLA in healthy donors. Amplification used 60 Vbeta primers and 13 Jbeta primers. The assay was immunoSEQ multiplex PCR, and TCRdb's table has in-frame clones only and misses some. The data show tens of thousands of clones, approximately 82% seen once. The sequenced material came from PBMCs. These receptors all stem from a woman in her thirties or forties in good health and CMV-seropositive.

CDR3 DNA: TGTGCCAGCAGCACGCCGGACAGGGAGAATGGCTACACCTTC. It translates to CASSTPDRENGYTF. This rearrangement joins TRBV5-4 to TRBJ1-2, with 8 bases lining up with TRBD1. The CDR3 has 14 amino acids. The J segment lost 6 bases and the V segment lost 4 bases, leaving 8 bases of the junction unmatched. Germline loops: CDR1 SGHNT, CDR2 YYREEE (reference sequence).

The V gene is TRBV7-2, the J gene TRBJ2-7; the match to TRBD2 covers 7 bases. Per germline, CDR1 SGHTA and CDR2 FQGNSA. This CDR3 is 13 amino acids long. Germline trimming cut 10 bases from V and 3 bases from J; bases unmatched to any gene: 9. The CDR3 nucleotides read TGTGCCACTTCTGGGGGGGACGGCTACGAGCAGTACTTC. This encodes CATSGGDGYEQYF.

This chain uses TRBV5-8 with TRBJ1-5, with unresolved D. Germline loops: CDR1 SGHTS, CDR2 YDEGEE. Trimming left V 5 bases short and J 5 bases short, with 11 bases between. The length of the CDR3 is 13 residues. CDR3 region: CASRRGGHQPQHF. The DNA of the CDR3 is TGTGCCAGCAGACGGGGAGGCCATCAGCCCCAGCATTTT.

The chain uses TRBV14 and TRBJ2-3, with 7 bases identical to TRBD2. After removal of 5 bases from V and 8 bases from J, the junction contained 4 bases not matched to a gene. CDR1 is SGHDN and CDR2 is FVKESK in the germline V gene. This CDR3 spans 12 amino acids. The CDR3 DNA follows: TGTGCCAGCAGCTTCGGCGGGGGTACGCAGTATTTT. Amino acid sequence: CASSFGGGTQYF.

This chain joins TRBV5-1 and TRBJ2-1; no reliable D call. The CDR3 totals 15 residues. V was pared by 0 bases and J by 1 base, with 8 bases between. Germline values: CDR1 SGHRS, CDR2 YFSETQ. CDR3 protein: CASSLGGASYNEQFF. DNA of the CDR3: TGCGCCAGCAGCTTGGGAGGTGCTTCCTACAATGAGCAGTTCTTC.

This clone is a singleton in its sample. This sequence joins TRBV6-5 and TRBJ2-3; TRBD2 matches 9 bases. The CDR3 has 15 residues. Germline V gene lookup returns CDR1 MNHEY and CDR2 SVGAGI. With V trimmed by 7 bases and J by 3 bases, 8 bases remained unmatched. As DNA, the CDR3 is TGTGCCAGCACGCTTAGCGGGGGTGATACAGATACGCAGTATTTT. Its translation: CASTLSGGDTDTQYF.

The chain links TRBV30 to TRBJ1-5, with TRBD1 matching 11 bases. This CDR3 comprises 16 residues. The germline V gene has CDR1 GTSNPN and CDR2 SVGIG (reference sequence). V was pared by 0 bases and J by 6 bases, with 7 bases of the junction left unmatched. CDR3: CAWSVWTGGPPQPQHF. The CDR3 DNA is TGTGCCTGGAGTGTCTGGACAGGGGGCCCACCTCAGCCCCAGCATTTT.

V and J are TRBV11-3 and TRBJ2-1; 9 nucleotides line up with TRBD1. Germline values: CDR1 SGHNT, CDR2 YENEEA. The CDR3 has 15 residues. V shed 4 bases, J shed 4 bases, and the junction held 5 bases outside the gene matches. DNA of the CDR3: TGTGCCAGCAGCTCTACAGGGGGCCCATACAATGAGCAGTTCTTC. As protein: CASSSTGGPYNEQFF.

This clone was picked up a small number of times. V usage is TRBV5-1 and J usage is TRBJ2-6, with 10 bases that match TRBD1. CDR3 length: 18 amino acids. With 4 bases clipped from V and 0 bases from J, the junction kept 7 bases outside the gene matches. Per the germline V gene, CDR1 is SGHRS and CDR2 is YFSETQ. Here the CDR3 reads CASSRDRGFSSGANVLTF. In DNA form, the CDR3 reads TGCGCCAGCAGCAGGGACAGGGGCTTCAGCTCTGGGGCCAACGTCCTGACTTTC.

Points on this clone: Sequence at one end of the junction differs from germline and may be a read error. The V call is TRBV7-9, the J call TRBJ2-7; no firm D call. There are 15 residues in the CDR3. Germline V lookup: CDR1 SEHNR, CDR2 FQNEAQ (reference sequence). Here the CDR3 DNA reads TGTTCCAGCAGCCCGCGGCGAGGATCCTCCTACGAGCAGTACTTC. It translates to CSSSPRRGSSYEQYF.

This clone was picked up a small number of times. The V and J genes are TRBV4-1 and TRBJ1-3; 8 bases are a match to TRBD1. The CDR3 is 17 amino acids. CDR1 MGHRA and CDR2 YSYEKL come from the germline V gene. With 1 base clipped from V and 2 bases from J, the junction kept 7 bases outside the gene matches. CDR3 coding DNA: TGCGCCAGCAGCCAAGGTGGCGGCAGGGGGCCTGGAAACACCATATATTTT. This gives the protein CASSQGGGRGPGNTIYF.

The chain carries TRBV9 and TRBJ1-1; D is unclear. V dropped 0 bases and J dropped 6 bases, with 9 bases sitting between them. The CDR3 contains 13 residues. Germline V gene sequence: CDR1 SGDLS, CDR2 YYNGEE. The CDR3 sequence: CASSVEVAAEAFF. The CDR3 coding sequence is TGTGCCAGCAGCGTAGAGGTCGCGGCTGAAGCTTTCTTT. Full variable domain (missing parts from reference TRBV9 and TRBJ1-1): DSGVTQTPKHLITATGQRVTLRCSPRSGDLSVYWYQQSLDQGLQFLIQYYNGEERAKGNILERFSAQQFPDLHSELNLSSLELGDSALYFCASSVEVAAEAFFGQGTRLTVV.

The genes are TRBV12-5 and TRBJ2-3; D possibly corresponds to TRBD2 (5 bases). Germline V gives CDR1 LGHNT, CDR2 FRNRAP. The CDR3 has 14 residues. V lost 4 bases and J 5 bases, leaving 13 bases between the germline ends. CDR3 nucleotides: TGTGCTAGTGGTTCTCCCCGGGAAGGAGATACGCAGTATTTT. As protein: CASGSPREGDTQYF.

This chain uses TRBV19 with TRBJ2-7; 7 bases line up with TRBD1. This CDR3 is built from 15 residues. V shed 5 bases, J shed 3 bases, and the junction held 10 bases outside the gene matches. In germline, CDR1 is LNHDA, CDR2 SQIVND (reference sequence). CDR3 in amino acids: CASSERDSAYYEQYF. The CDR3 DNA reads TGTGCCAGTAGTGAAAGGGACAGCGCCTACTACGAGCAGTACTTC.

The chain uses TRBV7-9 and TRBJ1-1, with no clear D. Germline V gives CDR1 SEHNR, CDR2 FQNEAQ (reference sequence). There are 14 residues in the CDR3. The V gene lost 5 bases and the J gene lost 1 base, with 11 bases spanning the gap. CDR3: CASSPVRSNTEAFF. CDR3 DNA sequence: TGTGCCAGCAGCCCCGTCCGGTCGAACACTGAAGCTTTCTTT.

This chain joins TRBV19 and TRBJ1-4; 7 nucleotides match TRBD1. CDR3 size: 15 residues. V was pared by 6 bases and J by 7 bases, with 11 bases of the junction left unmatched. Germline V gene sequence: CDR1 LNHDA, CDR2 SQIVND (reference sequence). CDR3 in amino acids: CASSRTVGQTEKLFF. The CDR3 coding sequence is TGTGCCAGTAGCCGAACGGTGGGACAGACTGAAAAACTGTTTTTT. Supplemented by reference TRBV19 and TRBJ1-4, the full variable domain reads DGGITQSPKYLFRKEGQNVTLSCEQNLNHDAMYWYRQDPGQGLRLIYYSQIVNDFQKGDIAEGYSVSREKKESFPLTVTSAQKNPTAFYLCASSRTVGQTEKLFFGSGTQLSVL.

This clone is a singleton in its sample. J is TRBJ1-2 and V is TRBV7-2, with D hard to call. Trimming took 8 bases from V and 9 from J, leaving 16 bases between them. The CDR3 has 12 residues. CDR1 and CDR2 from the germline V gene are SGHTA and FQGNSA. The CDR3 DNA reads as TGTGCCAGCCAGAAGGAGGCCGTAAGCTACACCTTC. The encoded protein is CASQKEAVSYTF. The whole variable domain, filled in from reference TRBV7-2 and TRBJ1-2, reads GAGVSQSPSNKVTEKGKDVELRCDPISGHTALYWYRQSLGQGLEFLIYFQGNSAPDKSGLPSDRFSAERTGGSVSTLTIQRTQQEDSAVYLCASQKEAVSYTFGSGTRLTVV.

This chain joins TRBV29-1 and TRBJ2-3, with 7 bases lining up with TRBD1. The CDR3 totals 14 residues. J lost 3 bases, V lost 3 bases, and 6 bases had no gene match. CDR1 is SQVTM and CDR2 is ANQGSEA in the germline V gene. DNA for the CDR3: TGCAGCGTTGATTCCGGACAGGCTACAGATACGCAGTATTTT. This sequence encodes CSVDSGQATDTQYF.

In DNA, the CDR3 is TGTGCCACCAGCAGGCCGGTGGGGGGGGGCTACAATGAGCAGTTCTTC. This gives the protein CATSRPVGGGYNEQFF. The V gene is TRBV15, the J gene TRBJ2-1; 7 bases agree with TRBD2. Germline V lookup: CDR1 LNHNV, CDR2 YYDKDF (reference sequence). J lost 3 bases, V lost 3 bases, and 8 bases had no gene match. The CDR3 runs to 16 residues.

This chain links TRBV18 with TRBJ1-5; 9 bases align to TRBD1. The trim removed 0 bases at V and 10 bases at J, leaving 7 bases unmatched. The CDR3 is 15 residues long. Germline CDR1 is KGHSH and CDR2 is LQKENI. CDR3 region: CASSPPATGGSPQHF. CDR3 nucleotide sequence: TGTGCCAGCTCACCACCCGCGACAGGGGGGAGCCCCCAGCATTTT.

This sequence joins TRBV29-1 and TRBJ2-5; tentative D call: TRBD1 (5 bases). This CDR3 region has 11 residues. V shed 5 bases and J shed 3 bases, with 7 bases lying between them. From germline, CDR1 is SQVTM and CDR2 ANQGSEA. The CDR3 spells CSVSGKETQYF. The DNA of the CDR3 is TGCAGCGTTTCAGGGAAAGAGACCCAGTACTTC.